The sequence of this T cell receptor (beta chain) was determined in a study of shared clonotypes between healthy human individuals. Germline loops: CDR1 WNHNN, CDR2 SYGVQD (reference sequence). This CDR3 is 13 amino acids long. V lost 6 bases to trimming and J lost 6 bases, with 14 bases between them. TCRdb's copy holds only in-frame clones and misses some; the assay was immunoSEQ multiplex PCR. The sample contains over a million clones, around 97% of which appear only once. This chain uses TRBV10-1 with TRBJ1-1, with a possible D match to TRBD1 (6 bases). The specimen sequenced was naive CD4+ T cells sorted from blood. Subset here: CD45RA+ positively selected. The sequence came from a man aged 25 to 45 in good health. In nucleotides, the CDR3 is TGCGCCAGCAGCGAAACAGGGAGAGCTGAAGCTTTCTTT. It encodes CASSETGRAEAFF.